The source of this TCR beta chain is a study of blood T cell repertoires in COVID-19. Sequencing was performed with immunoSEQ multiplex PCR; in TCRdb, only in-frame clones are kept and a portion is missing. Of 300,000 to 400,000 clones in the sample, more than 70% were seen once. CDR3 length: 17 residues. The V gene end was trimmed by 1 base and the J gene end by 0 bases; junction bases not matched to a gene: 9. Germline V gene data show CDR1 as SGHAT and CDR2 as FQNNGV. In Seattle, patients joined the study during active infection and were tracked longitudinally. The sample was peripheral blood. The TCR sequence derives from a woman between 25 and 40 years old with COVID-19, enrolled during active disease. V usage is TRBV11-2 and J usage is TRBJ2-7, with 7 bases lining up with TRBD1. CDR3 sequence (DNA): TGTGCCAGCAGCTTAGCATCACCAGGGGGATACTCCTACGAGCAGTACTTC. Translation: CASSLASPGGYSYEQYF. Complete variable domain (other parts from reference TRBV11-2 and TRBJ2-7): EAGVAQSPRYKIIEKRQSVAFWCNPISGHATLYWYQQILGQGPKLLIQFQNNGVVDDSQLPKDRFSAERLKGVDSTLKIQPAKLEDSAVYLCASSLASPGGYSYEQYFGPGTRLTVT.